This TCR beta chain was identified during a study of STAT5B mutations in CD4+ large granular lymphocyte leukemia. The data were produced by immunoSEQ multiplex PCR, yet TCRdb's version contains in-frame clones alone and is incomplete. The table has 25,000 to 35,000 clones, around 70% seen once; the top ten hold 0.29%. This clone came up a few times. This clonotype was obtained from a human donor in good health. The sequencing sample was made of CD4+ T cells from blood buffy coats.

Written as DNA, the CDR3 is TGTGCCAGCAGATCCGGGACAGCCAACTATGGCTACACCTTC. Translation gives CASRSGTANYGYTF. V and J are TRBV27 and TRBJ1-2; TRBD1 matches 7 bases. V was clipped by 6 bases and J by 2 bases; unmatched bases: 6. The CDR3 length is 14 residues. CDR1 is MNHEY, CDR2 SMNVEV, per germline (reference sequence).